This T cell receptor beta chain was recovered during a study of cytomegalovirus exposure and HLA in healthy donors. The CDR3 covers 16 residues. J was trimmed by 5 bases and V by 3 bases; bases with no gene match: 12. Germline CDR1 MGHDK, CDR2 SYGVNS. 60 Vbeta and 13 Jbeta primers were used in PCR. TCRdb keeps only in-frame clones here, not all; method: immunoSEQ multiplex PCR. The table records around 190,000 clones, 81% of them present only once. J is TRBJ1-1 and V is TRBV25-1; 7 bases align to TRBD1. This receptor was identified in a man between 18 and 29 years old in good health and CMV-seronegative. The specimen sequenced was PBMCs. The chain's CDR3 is CASSDIQGRSNTEAFF. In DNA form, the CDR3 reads TGTGCCAGCAGTGATATACAGGGGAGGTCAAATACTGAAGCTTTCTTT.